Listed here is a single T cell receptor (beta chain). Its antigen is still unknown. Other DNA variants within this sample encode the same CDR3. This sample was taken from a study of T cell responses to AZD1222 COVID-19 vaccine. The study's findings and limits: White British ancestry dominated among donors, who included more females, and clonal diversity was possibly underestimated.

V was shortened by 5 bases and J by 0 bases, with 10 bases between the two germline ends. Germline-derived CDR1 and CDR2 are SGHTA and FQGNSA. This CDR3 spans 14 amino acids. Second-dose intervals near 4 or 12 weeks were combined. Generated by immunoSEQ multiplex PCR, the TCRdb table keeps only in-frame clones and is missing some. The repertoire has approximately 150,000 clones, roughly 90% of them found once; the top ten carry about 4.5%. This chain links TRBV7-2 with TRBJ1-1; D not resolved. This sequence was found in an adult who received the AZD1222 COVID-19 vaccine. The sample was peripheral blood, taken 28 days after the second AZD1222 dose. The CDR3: CASSPGGMNTEAFF. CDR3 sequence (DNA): TGTGCCAGCAGCCCGGGAGGGATGAACACTGAAGCTTTCTTT. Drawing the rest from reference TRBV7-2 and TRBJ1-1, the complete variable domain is GAGVSQSPSNKVTEKGKDVELRCDPISGHTALYWYRQSLGQGLEFLIYFQGNSAPDKSGLPSDRFSAERTGGSVSTLTIQRTQQEDSAVYLCASSPGGMNTEAFFGQGTRLTVV.